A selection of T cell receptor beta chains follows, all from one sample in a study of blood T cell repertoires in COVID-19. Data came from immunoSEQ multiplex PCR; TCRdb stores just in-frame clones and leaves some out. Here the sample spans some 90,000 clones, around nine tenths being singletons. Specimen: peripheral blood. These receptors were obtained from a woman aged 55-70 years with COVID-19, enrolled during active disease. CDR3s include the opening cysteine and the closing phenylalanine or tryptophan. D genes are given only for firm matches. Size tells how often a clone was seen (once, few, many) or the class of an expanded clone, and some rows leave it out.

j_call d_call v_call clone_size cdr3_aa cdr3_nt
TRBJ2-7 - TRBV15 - CATGGTPPSYEQYF TGTGCCACCGGGGGGACTCCACCGTCTTACGAGCAGTACTTC
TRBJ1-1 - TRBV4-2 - CASSPVGAGDDAFF TGTGCCAGCAGCCCAGTCGGGGCGGGGGATGATGCTTTCTTT
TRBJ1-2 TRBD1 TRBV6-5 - CASNTRGTGSGYTF TGTGCCAGCAACACACGGGGGACAGGGAGCGGCTACACCTTC
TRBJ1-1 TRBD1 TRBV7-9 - CASSLAPGGHTEAFF TGTGCCAGCAGCTTAGCTCCAGGGGGTCACACTGAAGCTTTCTTT
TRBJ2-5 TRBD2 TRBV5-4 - CASSFPERGEQETQYF TGTGCCAGCAGCTTCCCAGAGCGGGGGGAACAAGAGACCCAGTACTTC
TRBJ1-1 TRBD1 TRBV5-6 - CASSKRQGTPEAFF TGTGCCAGCAGCAAGAGACAGGGGACCCCTGAAGCTTTCTTT
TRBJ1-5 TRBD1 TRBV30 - CAWSGQVGWPQHF TGTGCCTGGAGCGGACAGGTTGGTTGGCCCCAGCATTTT
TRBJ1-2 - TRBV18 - CASSPVTDPYGYTF TGTGCCAGCTCACCAGTAACAGATCCCTATGGCTACACCTTC
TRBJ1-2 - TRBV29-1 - CSVGPRGAPYGYTF TGCAGCGTTGGGCCCCGTGGGGCTCCCTATGGCTACACCTTC
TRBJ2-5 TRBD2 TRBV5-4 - CASSLPSGGASETQYF TGTGCCAGCAGCTTACCTAGCGGGGGGGCCTCGGAGACCCAGTACTTC
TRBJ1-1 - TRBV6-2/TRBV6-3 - CASSYRTGNTEAFF TGTGCCAGCAGTTATCGTACAGGGAACACTGAAGCTTTCTTT
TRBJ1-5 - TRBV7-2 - CASSLDGASGHF TGTGCCAGCAGCTTAGATGGGGCTTCCGGGCATTTT
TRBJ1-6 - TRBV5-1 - CASMLEFGSPLHF TGCGCCAGCATGCTTGAGTTCGGTTCACCCCTCCACTTT
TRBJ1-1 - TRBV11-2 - CASSSYRVGNTEAFF TGTGCCAGCAGCTCCTACAGGGTAGGGAACACTGAAGCTTTCTTT
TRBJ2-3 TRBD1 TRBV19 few CASSPYYRTGADTQYF TGTGCCAGTAGCCCTTATTATCGGACAGGGGCAGATACGCAGTATTTT
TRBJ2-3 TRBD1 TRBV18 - CASSPPTGGWRTDTQYF TGTGCCAGCTCACCACCGACAGGGGGATGGCGCACAGATACGCAGTATTTT
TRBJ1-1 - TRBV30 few CAWSGQANTEAFF TGTGCCTGGTCGGGACAAGCGAACACTGAAGCTTTCTTT
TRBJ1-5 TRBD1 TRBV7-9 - CASSLAGDRGNQPQHF TGTGCCAGCAGCTTAGCGGGCGACAGGGGTAATCAGCCCCAGCATTTT
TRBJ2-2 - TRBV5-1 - CASSYDTGELFF TGCGCCAGCAGTTATGACACCGGGGAGCTGTTTTTT
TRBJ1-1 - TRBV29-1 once CSVVIRDKGRAFF TGCAGCGTTGTGATCCGGGACAAGGGACGTGCTTTCTTT
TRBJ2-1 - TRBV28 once CASSRSRGSSYNEQFF TGTGCCAGCAGCAGATCCCGGGGGAGCTCCTACAATGAGCAGTTCTTC
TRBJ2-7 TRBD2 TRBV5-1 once CASSPWTSGGQLRSYEQYF TGCGCCAGCAGCCCCTGGACTAGCGGGGGGCAATTAAGGAGCTACGAGCAGTACTTC
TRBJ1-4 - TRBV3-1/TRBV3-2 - CASSQTLDSSYEKLFF TGTGCCAGCAGCCAGACCCTAGATTCGAGTTATGAAAAACTGTTTTTT
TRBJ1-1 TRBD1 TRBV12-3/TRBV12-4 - CASRPGTAPWAFF TGTGCCAGCAGACCCGGGACAGCGCCTTGGGCTTTCTTT
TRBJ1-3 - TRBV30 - CAWSLTGYGSGNTIYF TGTGCCTGGAGTTTAACAGGGTATGGGTCTGGAAACACCATATATTTT
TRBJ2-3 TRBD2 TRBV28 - CASSRTSGGYLSTDTQYF TGTGCCAGCAGCAGGACTAGCGGGGGGTACCTGAGCACAGATACGCAGTATTTT
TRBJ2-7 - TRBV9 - CASSVVGPTPSYEQYF TGTGCCAGCAGCGTAGTGGGCCCCACCCCCTCCTACGAGCAGTACTTC
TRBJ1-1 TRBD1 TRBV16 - CASSLRQGGLNTEAFF TGTGCCAGCAGCCTCCGACAGGGTGGTCTAAACACTGAAGCTTTCTTT
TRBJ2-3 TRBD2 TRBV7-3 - CASSLTAGGPPDTQYF TGTGCCAGCAGCTTAACGGCGGGGGGGCCCCCAGATACGCAGTATTTT
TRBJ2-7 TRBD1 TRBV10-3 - CAIISDRGDEQYF TGTGCCATCATTTCCGACAGGGGCGACGAGCAGTACTTC
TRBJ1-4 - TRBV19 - CASRGQGVGKLFF TGTGCCAGTAGAGGCCAGGGTGTAGGAAAACTGTTTTTT
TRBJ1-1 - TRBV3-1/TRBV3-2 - CASSQNRGTEAFF TGTGCCAGCAGCCAAAACCGCGGAACTGAAGCTTTCTTT
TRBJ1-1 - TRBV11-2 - CASSPRGGAGAEAFF TGTGCCAGCAGCCCCCGCGGGGGAGCCGGGGCTGAAGCTTTCTTT
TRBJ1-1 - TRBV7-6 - CASSLDRNTEAFF TGTGCCAGCAGCTTAGACAGAAACACTGAAGCTTTCTTT
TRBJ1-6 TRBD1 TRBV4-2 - CASSHGQGVNSPLHF TGTGCCAGCAGCCACGGACAGGGGGTGAATTCACCCCTCCACTTT
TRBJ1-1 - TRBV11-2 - CASSLAQGTAFF TGTGCCAGCAGCTTGGCCCAGGGGACCGCTTTCTTT
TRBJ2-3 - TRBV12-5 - CASGSGDTQYF TGTGCTAGTGGTTCGGGGGATACGCAGTATTTT
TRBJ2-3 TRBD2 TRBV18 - CASSPSSGGVTDTQYF TGTGCCAGCTCTCCGTCAAGCGGGGGCGTTACAGATACGCAGTATTTT
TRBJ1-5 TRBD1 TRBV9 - CASSAGQGNQPQHF TGTGCCAGCAGCGCGGGACAGGGTAATCAGCCCCAGCATTTT
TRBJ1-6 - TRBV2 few CASSEASGGRSPLHF TGTGCCAGCAGTGAAGCATCGGGGGGCAGGTCACCCCTCCACTTT
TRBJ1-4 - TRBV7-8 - CASSRGPSEKLFF TGTGCCAGCAGCAGAGGCCCGAGCGAAAAACTGTTTTTT
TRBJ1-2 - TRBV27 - CASSPRGQGPLYGYTF TGTGCCAGCAGTCCCCGTGGGCAGGGCCCCCTCTATGGCTACACCTTC
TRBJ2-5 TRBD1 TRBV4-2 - CASSQADRVIETQYF TGTGCCAGCAGCCAAGCCGACAGGGTTATCGAGACCCAGTACTTC
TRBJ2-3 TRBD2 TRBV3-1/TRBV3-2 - CASSSLAGKEPDTQYF TGTGCCAGCAGCTCACTAGCGGGGAAAGAGCCTGATACGCAGTATTTT
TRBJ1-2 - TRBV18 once CASSPDSSRGAYGYTF TGTGCCAGCTCACCAGACTCTAGCAGGGGAGCCTATGGCTACACCTTC
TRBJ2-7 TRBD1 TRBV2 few CASRDRVTTYEQYF TGTGCCAGCAGAGACAGGGTTACGACCTACGAGCAGTACTTC
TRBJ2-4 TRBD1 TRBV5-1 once CASSHTGVKNIQYF TGCGCCAGCAGCCACACAGGGGTCAAAAACATTCAGTACTTC
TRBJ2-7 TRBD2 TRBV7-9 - CASSLGLAGALYF TGTGCCAGCAGCTTAGGACTAGCGGGAGCTCTGTACTTC
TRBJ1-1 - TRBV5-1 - CASSWGQSGTEAFF TGCGCCAGCAGCTGGGGACAAAGCGGCACTGAAGCTTTCTTT